The text below deals with one T cell receptor beta chain. The sample belongs to a study of T cells in Graves' hyperthyroidism and ophthalmopathy. TCR beta CDR3 regions were amplified from RNA transcripts. HTBI primers were employed in a first-round RT-PCR of the TCR CDR3. One entry per CDR3 protein, called by TCRdb with MiXCR from the multiplex PCR reads. Of 450,000 to 700,000 distinct CDR3 sequences in the sample, just over 45% were seen once. Uncontrolled infection, other autoimmune disease, pregnancy or lactation barred patients from enrollment. CDR1 is DFQATT and CDR2 is SNEGSKA in the germline V gene (reference sequence). The CDR3 covers 10 residues. Trimming stripped 3 bases from V and 5 bases from J, with 4 bases between.

Sequencing was performed on peripheral blood or thyroid tissue (not recorded which). The V and J genes are TRBV20-1 and TRBJ2-5; D not certain. The sequence was obtained from an adult woman with Graves' disease, either hyperthyroidism or ophthalmopathy (not recorded which). The CDR3 region has the DNA TGCAGTGCTAGCTATGAGACCCAGTACTTC. The encoded protein is CSASYETQYF.